Below are 8 T cell receptor beta chains sequenced from a single sample in a study of OX40 agonist ivuxolimab in advanced cancers. Generated by immunoSEQ multiplex PCR, the TCRdb table keeps only in-frame clones and is missing some. The sample lists some 50,000 clones, roughly four fifths seen once, with nearly 0.7% in the top ten. Sequences were derived from CD4+ or CD8+ T cells sorted from blood, sampled in a trial of the OX40 agonist ivuxolimab. These receptors all come from an adult with an advanced solid tumor such as melanoma, head and neck, liver or kidney cancer.

V and J are TRBV10-3 and TRBJ2-3; 8 nucleotides agree with TRBD2. Per the germline V gene, CDR1 is ENHRY and CDR2 is SYGVKD. This CDR3 contains 16 residues. J lost 6 bases, V lost 2 bases, and 10 bases had no gene match. The CDR3 coding sequence is TGTGCCATCAGTGAGCGGGAACTAGCGGCCGGGGATACGCAGTATTTT. It yields the protein CAISERELAAGDTQYF.

V gene TRBV28 combines with J gene TRBJ1-2; D unresolved. Germline values: CDR1 MDHEN, CDR2 SYDVKM. V was shortened by 7 bases and J by 3 bases, with 18 bases between the two germline ends. There are 15 residues in the CDR3. CDR3 region: CASIIRVGTDYGYTF. As DNA, the CDR3 is TGTGCCAGCATTATTAGGGTAGGCACCGACTATGGCTACACCTTC.

The chain carries TRBV5-6 and TRBJ2-6; no definite D call. The CDR3 spans 13 residues. The germline V gene encodes CDR1 SGHDT and CDR2 YYEEEE. Between the trimmed V and J ends, which lost 9 bases and 4 bases, there was a span of 11 bases. CDR3 bases: TGTGCCACCCTCCCCGCCGGGGCCAACGTCCTGACTTTC. Translating gives CATLPAGANVLTF.

The chain couples TRBV10-2 to TRBJ2-5; D is undetermined. From germline, CDR1 is WSHSY and CDR2 SAAADI. There are 10 residues in the CDR3. Trimming stripped 8 bases from V and 3 bases from J, with 4 bases between. The CDR3 loop reads CASREETQYF. The CDR3 DNA reads TGCGCCAGCCGCGAAGAGACCCAGTACTTC.

This sequence joins TRBV6-5 and TRBJ1-1; D gene uncertain. CDR1 and CDR2 from the germline V gene are MNHEY and SVGAGI. Trimming took 6 bases from V and 8 from J, leaving 13 bases between them. This CDR3 is 12 amino acids long. The CDR3 spells CASRERWEEAFF. The CDR3, as DNA: TGTGCCAGCAGGGAAAGGTGGGAGGAAGCTTTCTTT.

This clone is a singleton in its sample. V usage is TRBV11-3 and J usage is TRBJ1-2; 8 nucleotides match TRBD1. The V gene end was trimmed by 4 bases and the J gene end by 13 bases; junction bases not matched to a gene: 5. The CDR3 spans 11 residues. Germline assignment: CDR1 SGHNT and CDR2 YENEEA. CDR3 sequence: CASSSRGQSTF. As DNA, the CDR3 is TGTGCCAGCAGCTCCAGGGGGCAAAGCACCTTC.

The chain's CDR3 is CASSTWTGATNTGELFF. The CDR3 DNA reads as TGTGCCAGCAGCACTTGGACAGGGGCCACGAACACCGGGGAGCTGTTTTTT. This chain connects TRBV7-8 to TRBJ2-2; 9 bases are shared with TRBD1. CDR1 is SGHVS, CDR2 FQNEAQ, per germline. The CDR3 is 17 amino acids. With V trimmed by 5 bases and J by 0 bases, 7 bases remained unmatched.

The chain is built from TRBV6-6 and TRBJ1-1; D is undetermined. The CDR3 spans 12 residues. Per the germline V gene, CDR1 is MNHNY and CDR2 is SVGAGI (reference sequence). V was clipped by 6 bases and J by 8 bases, with 13 bases between them. As DNA, the CDR3 is TGTGCCAGCAGGGAAAGGTGGGAGGAAGCTTTCTTT. Amino acid sequence: CASRERWEEAFF.